Below, one TCR beta chain is given with its context. This same CDR3 is encoded by further DNA sequences in the sample. The data originate from a study of CD8+ T cells in alopecia areata. cDNA prepared by RNA extraction and subsequent reverse transcription served as the template for sequencing. Some clones are missing from TCRdb's copy, which holds only in-frame ones; the method was immunoSEQ multiplex PCR. This sample has more than 150,000 clones, with about 60% found just once. Treatment described: oral pan-JAK inhibitor, 5-10 mg twice daily. From PBMCs, CD4+ and CD8+ T cells were sorted. Trimming stripped 0 bases from V and 0 bases from J, with 3 bases between. The V gene's germline CDR1 is SGHDT and CDR2 YYEEEE. This CDR3 is built from 13 residues.

The V gene is TRBV5-6, the J gene TRBJ1-1; D call uncertain. Material: CD8+ T cells sorted from blood, obtained at week 24, from a patient treated with tofacitinib. The receptor was derived from a human donor with alopecia areata. The CDR3 is CASSLGLNTEAFF. DNA of the CDR3: TGTGCCAGCAGCTTGGGGTTGAACACTGAAGCTTTCTTT.